This T cell receptor (beta chain) is drawn from a study of blood T cell repertoires in COVID-19. For the study at large: COVID-19 samples collected from the United States, Italy and Spain covered acute and convalescent phases.

CDR3 length: 12 residues. Trimming stripped 5 bases from V and 3 bases from J, with 7 bases between. Looked up from germline, CDR1 is MDHEN and CDR2 is SYDVKM. The cohort comprised adults aged 18 to 89 years residing in some 24 US areas. Participants' reported clinical history set cohort assignment. The assay was immunoSEQ multiplex PCR, and TCRdb's table has in-frame clones only and misses some. In the table there are hundreds of thousands of clones, 70% to 90% of which are singletons. The sequenced sample consisted of PBMCs or T cells enriched from blood (not recorded which). The chain has TRBV28 and TRBJ1-2; weak D call: TRBD1 (5 bases). The TCR originated in a woman between 18 and 30 years old with acute COVID-19. CDR3 nucleotide sequence: TGTGCCAGCAGTGACAGCTACTATGGCTACACCTTC. It codes for CASSDSYYGYTF.